One TCR beta chain is described in this entry. The antigen remains undetermined. Preparation of TCR beta libraries was done by quantitative 5'-RACE with molecular barcodes. TCRdb recomputed calls from the 5' RACE reads with MiXCR, one row per CDR3 protein. The sample lists hundreds of thousands of distinct CDR3 sequences, roughly 18% occurring once. This entry comes from a study of CD8 T cells in ankylosing spondylitis. The study, taken as a whole, reports: Disease-linked clones were found to be CD8+ and relatively rare in peripheral blood. Both synovial fluid and blood in reactive arthritis had previously been reported to carry some motif variants. The clones that were linked to disease were reported to be significantly enriched in matched synovial fluid samples from ankylosing spondylitis patients. In ankylosing spondylitis blood, a motif of roughly eight highly homologous TCR beta variants appeared characteristic.

Between the trimmed V and J ends, which lost 6 bases and 7 bases, there was a span of 16 bases. Per germline, CDR1 SNHLY and CDR2 FYNNEI. The CDR3 spans 14 residues. The origin of this receptor is a male donor with ankylosing spondylitis. The sequenced sample was blood, either unsorted or a sorted T cell fraction (not recorded which). The chain recombines TRBV2 with TRBJ1-5, with a possible D match to TRBD1 (6 bases). The CDR3 nucleotides read TGTGCCAGCAGGGCAACAGGGCTGAGACAGCCCCAGCATTTT. It codes for CASRATGLRQPQHF.